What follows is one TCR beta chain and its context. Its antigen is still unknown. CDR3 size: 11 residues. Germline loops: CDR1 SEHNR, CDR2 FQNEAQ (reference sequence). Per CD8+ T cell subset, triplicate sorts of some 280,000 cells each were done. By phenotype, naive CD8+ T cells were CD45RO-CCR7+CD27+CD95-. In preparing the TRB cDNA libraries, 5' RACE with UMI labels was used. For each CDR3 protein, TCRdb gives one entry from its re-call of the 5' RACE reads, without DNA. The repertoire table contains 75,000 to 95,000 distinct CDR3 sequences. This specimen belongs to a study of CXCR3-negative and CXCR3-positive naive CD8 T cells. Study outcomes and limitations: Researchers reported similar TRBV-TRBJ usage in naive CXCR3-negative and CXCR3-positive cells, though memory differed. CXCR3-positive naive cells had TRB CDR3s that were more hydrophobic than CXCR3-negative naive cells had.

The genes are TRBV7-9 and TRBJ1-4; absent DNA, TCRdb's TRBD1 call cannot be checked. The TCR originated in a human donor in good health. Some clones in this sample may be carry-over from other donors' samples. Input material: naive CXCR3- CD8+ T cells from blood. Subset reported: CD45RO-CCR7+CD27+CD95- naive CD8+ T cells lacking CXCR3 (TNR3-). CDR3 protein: CASDKGEKLFF.